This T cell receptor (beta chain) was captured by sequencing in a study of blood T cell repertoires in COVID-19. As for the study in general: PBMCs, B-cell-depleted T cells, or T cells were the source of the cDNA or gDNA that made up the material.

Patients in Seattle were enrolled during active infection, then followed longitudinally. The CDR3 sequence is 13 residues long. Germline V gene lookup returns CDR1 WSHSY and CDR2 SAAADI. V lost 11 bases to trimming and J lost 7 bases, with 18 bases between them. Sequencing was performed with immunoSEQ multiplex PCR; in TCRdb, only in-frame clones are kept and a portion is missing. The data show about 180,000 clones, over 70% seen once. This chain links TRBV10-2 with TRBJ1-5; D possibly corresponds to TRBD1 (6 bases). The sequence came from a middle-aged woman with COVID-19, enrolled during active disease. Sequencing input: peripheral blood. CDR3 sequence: CASRLQGAQPQHF. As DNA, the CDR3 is TGCGCCTCCAGGTTACAGGGTGCACAGCCCCAGCATTTT.